This T cell receptor beta chain was observed in a study of OX40 agonist ivuxolimab in advanced cancers. About the research overall: Those treated in dose escalation had hepatocellular carcinoma, melanoma, renal cell cancer or head and neck cancer.

Study conclusions and caveats: Some nonresponders additionally presented with little normalized T-cell clonal expansion. CD4+ and CD8+ blood T cells expanded clonally by week 6 at 0.1 to 3.0 mg/kg.

Comments on this clone: The antigen remains unidentified.

TCRdb keeps only in-frame clones here, not all; method: immunoSEQ multiplex PCR. The sample contains some 84,000 clones, 75% to 90% of which appear only once. Individuals having autoimmune disease history or systemic immunosuppression were not enrolled. V shed 3 bases, J shed 4 bases, and the junction held 6 bases outside the gene matches. From germline, CDR1 is SGHTA and CDR2 FQGTGA. This CDR3 comprises 16 residues. Material: CD4+ or CD8+ T cells sorted from blood, obtained in a trial of the OX40 agonist ivuxolimab. This clonotype was sampled from an adult with an advanced solid tumor such as melanoma, head and neck, liver or kidney cancer. This chain joins TRBV7-3 and TRBJ2-1; 10 bases fit TRBD1. As DNA, the CDR3 is TGTGCCAGCAGCTTTTCCGGGACAGGGGTTTACAATGAGCAGTTCTTC. It encodes CASSFSGTGVYNEQFF.